This T cell receptor (beta chain) emerged from a study of CD4 T cells in relation to SARS-CoV-2 and coronaviruses. Background on the study: ViraFEST: roughly ten-day antigen culture of PBMCs, then TCR beta CDR3 sequencing.

As concerns this clone: What it recognizes is unknown.

The data were produced by immunoSEQ multiplex PCR, yet TCRdb's version contains in-frame clones alone and is incomplete. The repertoire consists of some 16,000 clones, with roughly 80% occurring once and the leading ten covering just over 40%. Unexposed donor CD4+ T cells date from 2011-2018, before the COVID-19 pandemic. CD4+ T cells were isolated from the cells after about ten days of culture. Testing used SARS-CoV-2 S/N and four cold-coronavirus spikes on unexposed-donor CD4+ T cells, cells permitting. Half the medium was replaced with IL-2 medium on days 3 and 7. Trimming at V came to 4 bases and at J to 16 bases, leaving 19 bases not matched to a gene. Germline V lookup: CDR1 SNHLY, CDR2 FYNNEI. CDR3 size: 15 residues. Findings and caveats of the study: Samples before the pandemic and after infection were not matched within any donor.

Sequenced: CD4+ T cells from PBMCs, cultured in vitro. The J gene is TRBJ2-1, the V gene TRBV2; 7 bases fit TRBD2. The receptor's source is a human donor in good health. The DNA of the CDR3 is TGTGCCAGCAGTGGGGGGGGTATAACGGGAGCCCCGACATTCTTC. Its protein is CASSGGGITGAPTFF.